This TCR beta chain is drawn from a study of blood T cell repertoires in COVID-19. Study at large: From the United States, Italy and Spain came samples of acute and convalescent COVID-19.

Some clones are missing from TCRdb's copy, which holds only in-frame ones; the method was immunoSEQ multiplex PCR. The table records about 310,000 clones, around 90% of them present only once. The receptor's source is a man younger than 30 with active or convalescent COVID-19. The sequenced sample consisted of peripheral blood.

The CDR3 region is CSVEVGEANNEQFF. As DNA, the CDR3 is TGCAGCGTTGAAGTGGGAGAAGCCAACAATGAGCAGTTCTTC. This rearrangement joins TRBV29-1 to TRBJ2-1; D perhaps matches TRBD2 (5 bases). The V gene's germline CDR1 is SQVTM and CDR2 ANQGSEA. The CDR3 spans 14 residues. Trimming took off 1 base at V and 5 bases at J, with 12 bases between the two ends.